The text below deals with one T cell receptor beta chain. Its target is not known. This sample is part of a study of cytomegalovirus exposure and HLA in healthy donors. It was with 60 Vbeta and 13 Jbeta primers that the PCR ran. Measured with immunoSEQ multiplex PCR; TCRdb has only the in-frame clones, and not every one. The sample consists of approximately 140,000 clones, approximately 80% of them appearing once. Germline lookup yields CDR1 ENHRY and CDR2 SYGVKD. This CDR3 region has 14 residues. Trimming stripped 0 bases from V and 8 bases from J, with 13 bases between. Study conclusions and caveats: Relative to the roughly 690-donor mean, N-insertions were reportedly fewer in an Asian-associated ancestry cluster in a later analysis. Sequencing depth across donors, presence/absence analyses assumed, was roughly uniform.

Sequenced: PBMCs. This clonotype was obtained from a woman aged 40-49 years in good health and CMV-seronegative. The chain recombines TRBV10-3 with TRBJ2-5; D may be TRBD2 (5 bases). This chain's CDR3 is CAISESAGEGTQYF. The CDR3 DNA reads TGTGCCATCAGTGAGTCGGCCGGTGAGGGCACCCAGTACTTC.